This is a list of T cell receptor beta chains from one sample in a study of T cells expressing NK-cell markers. From the 5' RACE reads, TCRdb lists one entry per CDR3 protein and no DNA. Here the sample table reports a few hundred thousand distinct CDR3 sequences. The sample was blood T cells: a sorted CD56 or NKG2C T cell subset, CD4+ or CD8+ T cells, or bulk PBMC T cells (not recorded which). These receptors originate from a man between 18 and 69 years old in good health. Both conserved end residues are part of each CDR3.

V	J	CDR3
TRBV20-1	TRBJ1-5	CSATPQGAYQPQHF
TRBV12-3/TRBV12-4	TRBJ2-4	CASTLGDKNIQYF
TRBV7-6	TRBJ2-7	CASSSPGRYSEQYF
TRBV6-1	TRBJ1-6	CASSPRGTGVSPLHF
TRBV15	TRBJ1-1	CATSRAQGLNTEAFF
TRBV3-1	TRBJ1-6	CASAMNRVFSLHF
TRBV5-6	TRBJ2-3	CASSLSGTNDWYF
TRBV6-1	TRBJ1-5	CASNDGRPNQPQHF
TRBV12-3/TRBV12-4	TRBJ2-2	CASKTGTAPNTGELFF
TRBV27	TRBJ1-5	CASSTGGRGGNQPQHF
TRBV20-1	TRBJ1-4	CSARPRTTNEKLFF
TRBV19	TRBJ2-1	CASSISRTGSYNEQFF
TRBV7-9	TRBJ1-1	CASKRQGPHTEAFF
TRBV5-5	TRBJ1-1	CASSQPWGEAFF
TRBV12-3/TRBV12-4	TRBJ2-4	CASSLYTENIQYF
TRBV20-1	TRBJ2-3	CSARKMSNTDTQYF
TRBV5-1	TRBJ1-1	CASSLPGTVGGGGAFF
TRBV21-1	TRBJ2-1	CASSIKRSPYNEQFF